This passage covers 3 T cell receptor beta chains from one sample sequenced in a study of CD8+CD57+ T cells in acquired aplastic anemia. Genomic DNA constituted the template upon which TCR beta VDJ and CDR3 profiling was performed. From the reads, TCRdb called clonotypes with MiXCR, one entry per CDR3 protein. This table holds under 250,000 distinct CDR3 sequences, 34% found once. Specimen: sorted CD4+, CD8+, or CD8+CD57+ T cells (not recorded which) from PBMCs. The receptors stem from a human donor in good health, serving as a control.

This clonotype was seen repeatedly, ten times or more. This rearrangement joins TRBV9 to TRBJ1-2, with D unclear. Per the germline V gene, CDR1 is SGDLS and CDR2 is YYNGEE. The CDR3 length is 16 residues. With 0 bases removed from V and 0 bases from J, the gap between germline ends came to 12 bases. CDR3 loop: CASSVEIRDTNYGYTF. The CDR3 DNA reads as TGTGCCAGCAGCGTAGAAATAAGGGATACTAACTATGGCTACACCTTC. The full variable domain, in which reference TRBV9 and TRBJ1-2 provide the parts outside the CDR3, is DSGVTQTPKHLITATGQRVTLRCSPRSGDLSVYWYQQSLDQGLQFLIQYYNGEERAKGNILERFSAQQFPDLHSELNLSSLELGDSALYFCASSVEIRDTNYGYTFGSGTRLTVV.

Notes on this clonotype: A much bigger clone sits one base away, suggesting this may be a read error. The chain uses TRBV10-3 and TRBJ1-2; 9 positions agree with TRBD1. The trim removed 6 bases at V and 10 bases at J, leaving 9 bases unmatched. In germline, CDR1 is ENHRY, CDR2 SYGVKD. This CDR3 spans 13 amino acids. The CDR3 bases are TGTGCCATCAGCACAGGGGGCCATGACTACTACACCTTC. It encodes CAISTGGHDYYTF.

Points on this clonotype: This sequence may be a read error, since a much larger clone differs from it by one base. The chain links TRBV2 to TRBJ2-4; D could derive from TRBD1 or TRBD2 (5 bases each). The CDR3 runs 14 residues. V was pared by 6 bases and J by 8 bases, with 17 bases between. Germline lookup yields CDR1 SNHLY and CDR2 FYNNEI. The CDR3 DNA sequence: TGTGCCAGCAGCGTAGCGAGGGGAGTGGACATTCAGTACTTC. Amino acids: CASSVARGVDIQYF.